This T cell receptor beta chain comes out of a study of T cells in Graves' hyperthyroidism and ophthalmopathy. The V gene's germline CDR1 is MNHNS and CDR2 SASEGT. V dropped 6 bases and J dropped 4 bases, with 7 bases sitting between them. There are 11 residues in the CDR3. From RNA transcripts, TCR beta CDR3 regions were amplified. The HTBI set primed first-round TCR CDR3 RT-PCR. MiXCR was run by TCRdb on the multiplex PCR reads, yielding one entry per CDR3 protein. The sample contains around 500,000 distinct CDR3 sequences, less than 25% of which appear only once. The TCR was taken from a woman between 70 and 85 years old with Graves' ophthalmopathy. The source material was blood. V and J are TRBV6-1 and TRBJ2-7; D not resolved. As DNA, the CDR3 is TGTGCCAGCAGGATGGTATACGAGCAGTACTTC. Its protein is CASRMVYEQYF.